The present TCR beta chain was sequenced within a study of blood T cell repertoires in COVID-19. Study in general: The study drew acute and convalescent COVID-19 samples from the United States, Italy and Spain.

Germline V CDR1 and CDR2: SNHLY, FYNNEI. This CDR3 is built from 13 residues. Trimming cost V 8 bases and J 11 bases, with 16 bases left between them. Original processing methods: Estimation of nucleated cell counts was performed using reference gene primer amplification. TCRdb keeps only in-frame clones here, not all; method: immunoSEQ multiplex PCR. That table gives V, J and clone size, and the DNA gave D and trimming. The top ten hold around 2.4% of the sample, which has around 200,000 clones, 84% seen once. The sequencing input was peripheral blood. J is TRBJ1-6 and V is TRBV2; TRBD1 is a possible D gene (5 bases). This TCR came from a human donor with acute or convalescent COVID-19. The donor label of this sample is uncertain. As DNA, the CDR3 is TGTGCCAGCCTAATAAGGTCGGACACACCCCTCCACTTT. This codes for CASLIRSDTPLHF.